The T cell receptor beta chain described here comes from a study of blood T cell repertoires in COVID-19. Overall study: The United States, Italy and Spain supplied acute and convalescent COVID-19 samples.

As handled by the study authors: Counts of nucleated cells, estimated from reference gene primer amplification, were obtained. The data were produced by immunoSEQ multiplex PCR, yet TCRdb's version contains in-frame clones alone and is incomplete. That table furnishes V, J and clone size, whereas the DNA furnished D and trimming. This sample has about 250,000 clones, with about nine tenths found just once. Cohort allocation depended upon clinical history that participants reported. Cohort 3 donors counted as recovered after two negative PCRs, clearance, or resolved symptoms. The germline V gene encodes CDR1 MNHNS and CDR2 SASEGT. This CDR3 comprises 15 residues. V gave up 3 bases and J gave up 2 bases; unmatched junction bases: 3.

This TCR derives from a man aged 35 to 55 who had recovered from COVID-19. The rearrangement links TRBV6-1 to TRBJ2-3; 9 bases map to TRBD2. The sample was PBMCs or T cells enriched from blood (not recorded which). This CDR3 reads CASSETSGNTDTQYF. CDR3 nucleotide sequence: TGTGCCAGCAGTGAGACTAGCGGAAACACAGATACGCAGTATTTT.